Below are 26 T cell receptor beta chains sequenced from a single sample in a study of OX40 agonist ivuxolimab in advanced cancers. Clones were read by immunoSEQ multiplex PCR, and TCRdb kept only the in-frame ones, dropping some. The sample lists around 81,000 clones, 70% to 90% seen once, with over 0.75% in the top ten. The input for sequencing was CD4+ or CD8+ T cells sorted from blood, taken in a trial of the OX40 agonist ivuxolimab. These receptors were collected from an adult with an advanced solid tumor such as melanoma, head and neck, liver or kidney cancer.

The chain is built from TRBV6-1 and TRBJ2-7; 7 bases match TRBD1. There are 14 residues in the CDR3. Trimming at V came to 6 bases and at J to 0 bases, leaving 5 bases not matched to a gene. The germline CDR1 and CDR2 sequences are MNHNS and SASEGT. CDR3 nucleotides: TGTGCCAGCAGCCCGGGACAGATCTCCTACGAGCAGTACTTC. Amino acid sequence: CASSPGQISYEQYF.

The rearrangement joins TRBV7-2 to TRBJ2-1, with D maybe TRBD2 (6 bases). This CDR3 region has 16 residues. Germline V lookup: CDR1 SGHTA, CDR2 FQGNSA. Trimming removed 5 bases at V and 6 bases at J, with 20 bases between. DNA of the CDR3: TGTGCCAGCAGCCGTTACGGCGGGACTGTACTCAATGAGCAGTTCTTC. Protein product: CASSRYGGTVLNEQFF.

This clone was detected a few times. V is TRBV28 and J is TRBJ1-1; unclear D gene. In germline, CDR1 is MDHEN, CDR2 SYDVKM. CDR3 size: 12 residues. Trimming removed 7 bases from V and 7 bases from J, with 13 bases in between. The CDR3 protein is CASTKSRGEAFF. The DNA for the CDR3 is TGTGCCAGCACCAAATCTCGGGGTGAAGCTTTCTTT. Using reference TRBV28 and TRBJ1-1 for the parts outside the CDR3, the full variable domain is DVKVTQSSRYLVKRTGEKVFLECVQDMDHENMFWYRQDPGLGLRLIYFSYDVKMKEKGDIPEGYSVSREKKERFSLILESASTNQTSMYLCASTKSRGEAFFGQGTRLTVV.

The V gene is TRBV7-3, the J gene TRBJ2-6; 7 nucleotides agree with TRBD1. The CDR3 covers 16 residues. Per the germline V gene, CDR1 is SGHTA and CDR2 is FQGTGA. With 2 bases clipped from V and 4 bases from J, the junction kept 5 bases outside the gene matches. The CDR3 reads CASSLPTGAGANVLTF. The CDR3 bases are TGTGCCAGCAGCTTACCTACAGGGGCCGGGGCCAACGTCCTGACTTTC.

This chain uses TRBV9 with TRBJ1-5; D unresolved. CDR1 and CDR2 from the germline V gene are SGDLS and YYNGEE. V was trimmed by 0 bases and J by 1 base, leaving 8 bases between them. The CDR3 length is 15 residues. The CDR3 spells CASSVGPESNQPQHF. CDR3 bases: TGTGCCAGCAGCGTAGGGCCAGAAAGCAATCAGCCCCAGCATTTT.

The CDR3 DNA sequence: TGTGCCAGCAGGGGCGGGAGGCCCTCTGGGGCCAACGTCCTGACTTTC. Translation: CASRGGRPSGANVLTF. J is TRBJ2-6 and V is TRBV2; 8 nucleotides agree with TRBD2. The J segment lost 0 bases and the V segment lost 6 bases, leaving 4 bases of the junction unmatched. Germline lookup yields CDR1 SNHLY and CDR2 FYNNEI. This CDR3 comprises 16 residues.

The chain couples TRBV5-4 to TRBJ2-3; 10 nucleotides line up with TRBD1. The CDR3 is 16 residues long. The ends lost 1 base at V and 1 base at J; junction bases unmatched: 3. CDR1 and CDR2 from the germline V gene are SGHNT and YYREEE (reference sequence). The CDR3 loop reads CASSLRQGAGTDTQYF. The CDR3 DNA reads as TGTGCCAGCAGCTTGAGACAGGGGGCTGGCACAGATACGCAGTATTTT.

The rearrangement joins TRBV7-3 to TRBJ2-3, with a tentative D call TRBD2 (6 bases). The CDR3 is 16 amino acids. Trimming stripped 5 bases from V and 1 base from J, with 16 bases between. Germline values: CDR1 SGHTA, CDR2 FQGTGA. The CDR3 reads CASSPFGRRGTDTQYF. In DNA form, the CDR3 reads TGTGCCAGCAGCCCCTTCGGGCGGAGGGGCACAGATACGCAGTATTTT. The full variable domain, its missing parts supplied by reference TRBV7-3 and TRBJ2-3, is GAGVSQTPSNKVTEKGKYVELRCDPISGHTALYWYRQSLGQGPEFLIYFQGTGAADDSGLPNDRFFAVRPEGSVSTLKIQRTERGDSAVYLCASSPFGRRGTDTQYFGPGTRLTVL.

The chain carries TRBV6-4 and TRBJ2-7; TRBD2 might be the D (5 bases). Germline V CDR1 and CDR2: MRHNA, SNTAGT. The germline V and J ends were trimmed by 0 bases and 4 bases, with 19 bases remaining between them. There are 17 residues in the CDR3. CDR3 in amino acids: CASSDSRGRRGIYEQYF. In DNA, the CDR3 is TGTGCCAGCAGTGACTCAAGAGGCAGACGGGGTATATACGAGCAGTACTTC.

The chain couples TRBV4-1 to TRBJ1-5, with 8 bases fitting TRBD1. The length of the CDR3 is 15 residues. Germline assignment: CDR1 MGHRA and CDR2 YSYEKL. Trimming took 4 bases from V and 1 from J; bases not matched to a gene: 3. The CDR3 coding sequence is TGCGCCAGCAGCCTTACAGGGGGAAGCAATCAGCCCCAGCATTTT. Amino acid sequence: CASSLTGGSNQPQHF.

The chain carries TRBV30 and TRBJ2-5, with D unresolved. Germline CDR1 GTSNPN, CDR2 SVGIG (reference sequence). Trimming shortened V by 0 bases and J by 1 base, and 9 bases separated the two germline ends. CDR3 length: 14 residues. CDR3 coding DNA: TGTGCCTGGAGTGTCTGGCAGACCCAAGAGACCCAGTACTTC. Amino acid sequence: CAWSVWQTQETQYF. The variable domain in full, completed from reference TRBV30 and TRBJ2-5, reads SQTIHQWPATLVQPVGSPLSLECTVEGTSNPNLYWYRQAAGRGLQLLFYSVGIGQISSEVPQNLSASRPQDRQFILSSKKLLLSDSGFYLCAWSVWQTQETQYFGPGTRLLVL.

This chain's CDR3 is CAWSEGHYNSPLHF. Written as DNA, the CDR3 is TGTGCCTGGAGCGAGGGACACTATAATTCACCCCTCCACTTT. J is TRBJ1-6 and V is TRBV30, with TRBD1 as a possible D gene (6 bases). The V and J ends lost 3 bases and 3 bases respectively, with 9 bases between them. Germline CDR1 is GTSNPN and CDR2 is SVGIG (reference sequence). The CDR3 loop spans 14 amino acids.

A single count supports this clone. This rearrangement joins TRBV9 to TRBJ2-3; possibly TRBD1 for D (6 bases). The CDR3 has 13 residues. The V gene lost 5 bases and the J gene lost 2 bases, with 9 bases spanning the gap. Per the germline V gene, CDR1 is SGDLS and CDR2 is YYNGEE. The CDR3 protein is CASRRDTTDTQYF. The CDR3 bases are TGTGCCAGCAGAAGGGACACCACAGATACGCAGTATTTT. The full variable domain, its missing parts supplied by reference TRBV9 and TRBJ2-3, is DSGVTQTPKHLITATGQRVTLRCSPRSGDLSVYWYQQSLDQGLQFLIQYYNGEERAKGNILERFSAQQFPDLHSELNLSSLELGDSALYFCASRRDTTDTQYFGPGTRLTVL.

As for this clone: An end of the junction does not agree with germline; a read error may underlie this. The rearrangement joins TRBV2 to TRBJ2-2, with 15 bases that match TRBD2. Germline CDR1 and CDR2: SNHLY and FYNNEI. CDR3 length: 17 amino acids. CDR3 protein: CTSRGLAGGDFTGELFF. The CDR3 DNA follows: TGTACCAGCAGGGGACTAGCGGGAGGAGACTTTACCGGGGAGCTGTTTTTT.

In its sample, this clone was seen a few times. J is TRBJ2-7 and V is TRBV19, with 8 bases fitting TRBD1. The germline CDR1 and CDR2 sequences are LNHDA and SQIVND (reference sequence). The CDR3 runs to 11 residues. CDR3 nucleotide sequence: TGTGCATCCGGACAGGGCTACGAGCAGTACTTC. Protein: CASGQGYEQYF.

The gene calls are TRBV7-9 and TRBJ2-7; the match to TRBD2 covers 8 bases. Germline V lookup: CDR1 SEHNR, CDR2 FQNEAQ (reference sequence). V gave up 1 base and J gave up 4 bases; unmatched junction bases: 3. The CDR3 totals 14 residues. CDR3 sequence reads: CASSLDTSGYEQYF. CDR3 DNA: TGTGCCAGCAGCTTAGATACTAGCGGATACGAGCAGTACTTC.

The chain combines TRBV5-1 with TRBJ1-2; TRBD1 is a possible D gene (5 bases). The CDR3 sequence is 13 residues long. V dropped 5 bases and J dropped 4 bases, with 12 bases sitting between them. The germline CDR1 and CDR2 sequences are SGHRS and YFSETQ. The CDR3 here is CASRTGTGYGYTF. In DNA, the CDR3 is TGCGCCAGCAGGACCGGGACTGGCTATGGCTACACCTTC.

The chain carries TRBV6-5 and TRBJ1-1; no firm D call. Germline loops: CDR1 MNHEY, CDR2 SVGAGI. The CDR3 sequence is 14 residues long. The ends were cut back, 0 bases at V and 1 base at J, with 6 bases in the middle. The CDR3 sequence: CASSYSRRNTEAFF. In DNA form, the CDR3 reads TGTGCCAGCAGTTACTCCAGGAGGAACACTGAAGCTTTCTTT.

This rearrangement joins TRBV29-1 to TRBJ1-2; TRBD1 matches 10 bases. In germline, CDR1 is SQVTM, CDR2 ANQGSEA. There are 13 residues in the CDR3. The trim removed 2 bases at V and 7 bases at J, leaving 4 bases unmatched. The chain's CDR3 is CSVERDRGLGYTF. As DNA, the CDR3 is TGCAGCGTTGAAAGGGACAGGGGACTTGGCTACACCTTC.

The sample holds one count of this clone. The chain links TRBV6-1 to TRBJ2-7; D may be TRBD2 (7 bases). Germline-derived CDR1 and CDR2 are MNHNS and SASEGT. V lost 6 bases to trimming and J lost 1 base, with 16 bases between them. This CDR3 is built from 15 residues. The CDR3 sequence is CASSGNGGASYEQYF. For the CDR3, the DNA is TGTGCCAGCAGCGGGAATGGGGGGGCATCCTACGAGCAGTACTTC.

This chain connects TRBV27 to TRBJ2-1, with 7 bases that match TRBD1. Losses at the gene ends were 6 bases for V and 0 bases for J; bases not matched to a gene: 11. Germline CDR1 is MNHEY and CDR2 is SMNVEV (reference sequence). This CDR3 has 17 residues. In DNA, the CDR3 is TGTGCCAGCAGCTCTCGGGGACAGACTAACTCCTACAATGAGCAGTTCTTC. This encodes CASSSRGQTNSYNEQFF.

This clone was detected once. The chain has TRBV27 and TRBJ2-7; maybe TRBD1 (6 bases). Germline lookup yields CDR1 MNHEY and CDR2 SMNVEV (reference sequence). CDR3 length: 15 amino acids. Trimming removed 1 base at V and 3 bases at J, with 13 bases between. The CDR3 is CASSLFRDMIYEQYF. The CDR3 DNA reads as TGTGCCAGCAGTTTATTTCGGGACATGATCTACGAGCAGTACTTC.

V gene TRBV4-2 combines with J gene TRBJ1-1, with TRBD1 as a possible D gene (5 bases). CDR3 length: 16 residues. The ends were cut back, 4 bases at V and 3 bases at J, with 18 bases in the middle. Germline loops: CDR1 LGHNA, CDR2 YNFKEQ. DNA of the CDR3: TGTGCCAGCAGCCCTCACCTTGGACGGGGGGACACTGAAGCTTTCTTT. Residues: CASSPHLGRGDTEAFF.

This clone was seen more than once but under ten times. DNA of the CDR3: TGTGCCAGCAGTTTATTTGAGGGTCCTAGCAATCAGCCCCAGCATTTT. As protein: CASSLFEGPSNQPQHF. This chain connects TRBV28 to TRBJ1-5; the D is unclear. The CDR3 spans 16 residues. Per germline, CDR1 MDHEN and CDR2 SYDVKM. V was cut by 1 base and J by 0 bases, with 10 bases left in between.

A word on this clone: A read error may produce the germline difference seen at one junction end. This CDR3 is CASSLGLAGAGELFF. The CDR3 coding sequence is TGTGCTAGCAGCTTAGGACTAGCGGGAGCAGGGGAGCTGTTTTTT. V gene TRBV7-7 combines with J gene TRBJ2-2; 13 positions match TRBD2. Germline V CDR1 and CDR2: SSHAT, FNYEAQ (reference sequence). CDR3 size: 15 residues.

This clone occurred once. This CDR3 reads CASSRTSGRAYTSTDTQYF. For the CDR3, the DNA is TGTGCCAGCAGCCGAACTAGCGGGAGGGCCTATACGTCCACAGATACGCAGTATTTT. V is TRBV4-2 and J is TRBJ2-3, with TRBD2 matching over 13 bases. The ends lost 4 bases at V and 2 bases at J; junction bases unmatched: 12. Germline V gene sequence: CDR1 LGHNA, CDR2 YNFKEQ. The CDR3 spans 19 residues.